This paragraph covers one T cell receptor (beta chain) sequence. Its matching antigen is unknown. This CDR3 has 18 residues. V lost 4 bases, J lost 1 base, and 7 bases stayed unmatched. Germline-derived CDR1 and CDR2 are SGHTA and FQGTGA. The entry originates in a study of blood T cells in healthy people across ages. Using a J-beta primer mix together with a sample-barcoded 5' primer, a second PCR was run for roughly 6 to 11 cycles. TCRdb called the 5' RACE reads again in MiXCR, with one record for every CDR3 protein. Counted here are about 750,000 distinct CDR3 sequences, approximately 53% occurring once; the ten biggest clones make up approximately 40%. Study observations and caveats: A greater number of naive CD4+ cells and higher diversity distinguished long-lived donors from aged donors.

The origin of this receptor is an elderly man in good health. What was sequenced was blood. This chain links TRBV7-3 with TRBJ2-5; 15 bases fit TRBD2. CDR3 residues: CASSSPGLAGGGQETQYF. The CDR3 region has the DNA TGTGCCAGCAGCTCTCCCGGACTAGCGGGAGGGGGCCAAGAGACCCAGTACTTC.